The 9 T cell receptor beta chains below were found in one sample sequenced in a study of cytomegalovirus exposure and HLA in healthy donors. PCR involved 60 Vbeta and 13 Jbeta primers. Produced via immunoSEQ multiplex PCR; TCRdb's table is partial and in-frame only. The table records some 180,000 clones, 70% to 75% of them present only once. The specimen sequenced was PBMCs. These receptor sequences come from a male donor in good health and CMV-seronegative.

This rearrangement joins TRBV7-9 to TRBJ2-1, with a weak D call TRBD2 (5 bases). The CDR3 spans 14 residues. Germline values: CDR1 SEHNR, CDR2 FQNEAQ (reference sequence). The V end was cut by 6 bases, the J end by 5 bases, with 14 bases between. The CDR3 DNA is TGTGCCAGCAGGGCCACGGGATCTAACAATGAGCAGTTCTTC. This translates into CASRATGSNNEQFF.

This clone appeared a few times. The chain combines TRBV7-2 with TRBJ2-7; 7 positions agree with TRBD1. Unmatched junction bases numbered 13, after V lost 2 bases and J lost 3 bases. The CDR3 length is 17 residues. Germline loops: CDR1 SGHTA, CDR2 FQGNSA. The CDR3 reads CASSLTGLGQALYEQYF. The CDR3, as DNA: TGTGCCAGCAGCTTAACAGGTCTCGGACAGGCCCTCTACGAGCAGTACTTC.

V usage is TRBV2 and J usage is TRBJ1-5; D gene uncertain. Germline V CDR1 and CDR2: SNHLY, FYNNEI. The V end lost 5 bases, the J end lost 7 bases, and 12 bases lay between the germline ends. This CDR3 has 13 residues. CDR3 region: CASSQKLEQPQHF. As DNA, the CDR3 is TGTGCCAGCAGTCAAAAACTGGAGCAGCCCCAGCATTTT.

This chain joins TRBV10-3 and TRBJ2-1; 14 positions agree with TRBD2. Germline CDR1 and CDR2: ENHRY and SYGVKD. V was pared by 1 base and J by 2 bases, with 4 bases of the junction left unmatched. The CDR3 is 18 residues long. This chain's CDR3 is CAISELTSGRATYNEQFF. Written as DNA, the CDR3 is TGTGCCATCAGTGAGTTGACTAGCGGGAGGGCCACCTACAATGAGCAGTTCTTC.

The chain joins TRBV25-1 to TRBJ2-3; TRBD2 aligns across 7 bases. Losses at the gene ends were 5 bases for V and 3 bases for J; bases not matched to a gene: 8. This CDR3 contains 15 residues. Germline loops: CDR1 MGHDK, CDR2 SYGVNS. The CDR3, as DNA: TGTGCCAGCAGTCCTAGGGTGCGGGGGACAGATACGCAGTATTTT. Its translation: CASSPRVRGTDTQYF.

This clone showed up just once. The DNA for the CDR3 is TGTGCCAGTAGTATAAACAGGCTCGGCAATCAGCCCCAGCATTTT. Its translation is CASSINRLGNQPQHF. The chain links TRBV19 to TRBJ1-5; possible D gene TRBD1, 5 bases. The CDR3 runs 15 residues. V lost 2 bases and J lost 2, with 10 bases in between. The germline CDR1 and CDR2 sequences are LNHDA and SQIVND (reference sequence).

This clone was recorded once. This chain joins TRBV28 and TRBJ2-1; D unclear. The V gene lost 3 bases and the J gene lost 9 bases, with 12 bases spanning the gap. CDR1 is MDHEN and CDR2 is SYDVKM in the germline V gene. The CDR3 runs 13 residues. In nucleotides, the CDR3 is TGTGCCAGCAGTTTTCTCCAAAGAGGTGAGCAGTTCTTC. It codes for CASSFLQRGEQFF.

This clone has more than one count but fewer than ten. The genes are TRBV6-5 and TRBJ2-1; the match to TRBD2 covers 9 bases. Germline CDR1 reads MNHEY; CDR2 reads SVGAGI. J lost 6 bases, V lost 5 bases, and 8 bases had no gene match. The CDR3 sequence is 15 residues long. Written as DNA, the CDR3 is TGTGCCAGCAGTACTTTAGCGGGAGAGGGCAATGAGCAGTTCTTC. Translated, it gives CASSTLAGEGNEQFF.

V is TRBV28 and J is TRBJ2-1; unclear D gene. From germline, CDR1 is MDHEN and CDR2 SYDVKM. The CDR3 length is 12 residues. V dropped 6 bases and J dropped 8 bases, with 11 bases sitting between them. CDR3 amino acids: CASRSSAYEQFF. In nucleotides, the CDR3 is TGTGCCAGCAGATCTTCAGCGTATGAGCAGTTCTTC.